The 23 T cell receptor delta chains reported below all come from one sample, sequenced in a study of delta chains in infants with herpesvirus infections. Reverse transcription of PBMC RNA used primers specific for the gamma and delta chains. TCRdb processed the RT-PCR reads again with the CATT caller. Among some 3,400 delta-chain clones listed, over 25% were seen once. The sample was peripheral blood, taken at time point 3 of longitudinal follow-up. All receptors come from a human donor who was a Ugandan infant, either HIV-exposed or HIV-unexposed (not recorded which).

V gene TRDV1 combines with J gene TRDJ1; 8 bases agree with TRDD3. In germline, CDR1 is TSWWSYY, CDR2 QGS. The CDR3 consists of 19 residues. With V trimmed by 1 base and J by 0 bases, 13 bases remained unmatched. The CDR3 DNA reads TGTGCTCTTGGGGAACGGGGGTCTGGGGGAACGACGTACACCGATAAACTCATCTTT. This translates into CALGERGSGGTTYTDKLIF.

This clone is deemed medium-sized. The rearrangement links TRDV1 to TRDJ1, with a possible D match to TRDD2 (9 bases). V lost 4 bases and J 0 bases, leaving 36 bases between the germline ends. Germline assignment: CDR1 TSWWSYY and CDR2 QGS. This CDR3 comprises 23 residues. CDR3: CALGVRRPSYALWGIPYTDKLIF. CDR3 sequence (DNA): TGTGCTCTTGGGGTTAGACGGCCTTCCTACGCATTATGGGGGATCCCTTACACCGATAAACTCATCTTT.

On this clone: Distinct nucleotide sequences in the sample also encode this CDR3. The rearrangement joins TRDV2 to TRDJ3, with D possibly TRDD3 on 6 matching bases. The CDR3 extends over 18 amino acids. V gave up 0 bases and J gave up 0 bases, with 11 bases separating them. Germline values: CDR1 GEAIGNYY, CDR2 EKD. CDR3 region: CACDTWGSSSWDTRQMFF. The CDR3 DNA reads as TGTGCCTGTGACACCTGGGGGTCCAGCTCCTGGGACACCCGACAGATGTTTTTC.

This clone counts as large. The chain combines TRDV1 with TRDJ1; D is unresolved. The CDR3 is made up of 15 amino acids. V was pared by 3 bases and J by 2 bases, with 13 bases between. Germline loops: CDR1 TSWWSYY, CDR2 QGS. The CDR3 DNA sequence: TGTGCTCTTGGGGATCTGAGAAGCCATACCGATAAACTCATCTTT. It yields the protein CALGDLRSHTDKLIF.

This clone is termed large. V is TRAV23/DV6 and J is TRDJ3; the D is unclear. The V gene lost 5 bases and the J gene lost 0 bases, with 9 bases spanning the gap. This CDR3 has 15 amino acids. CDR1 is NTAFDY, CDR2 IRPDVSE, per germline (reference sequence). CDR3: CAAFSSSWDTRQMFF. The CDR3 coding sequence is TGTGCAGCTTTCTCGAGCTCCTGGGACACCCGACAGATGTTTTTC.

A remark on this clone: Given a much more abundant clone one base away, this may be a read error. The CDR3 DNA reads as TGTGCCTGTGCTCACGTACTGGGGGACCTCTCCTGGGACACCCGACAGATGTTTTTC. Its protein is CACAHVLGDLSWDTRQMFF. The chain joins TRDV2 to TRDJ3; 9 bases fit TRDD3. V shed 5 bases and J 0 bases; nucleotides not matched to a gene: 10. Germline CDR1 reads GEAIGNYY; CDR2 reads EKD. The length of the CDR3 is 19 residues.

The chain employs TRDV2 and TRDJ2; 9 bases align to TRDD3. J was trimmed by 2 bases and V by 0 bases; bases with no gene match: 12. Germline V gives CDR1 GEAIGNYY, CDR2 EKD. The CDR3 runs to 19 residues. CDR3 sequence (DNA): TGTGCCTGTGACACCGTTTCGTCTGTGGGGGATAAGTTGACAGCACAACTCTTCTTT. It encodes CACDTVSSVGDKLTAQLFF.

In this sample, this clone turned up a few times. Other DNA sequences within the sample encode an identical CDR3. DNA for the CDR3: TGTGCTCTTGGGCCCCCTCTCGCTCTAATACTTACGAAGGGTGCTTTGACAGCACAACTCTTCTTT. Residues: CALGPPLALILTKGALTAQLFF. The chain employs TRDV1 and TRDJ2; D unresolved. The V end was cut by 5 bases, the J end by 0 bases, with 31 bases between. Germline V gene data show CDR1 as TSWWSYY and CDR2 as QGS. CDR3 length equals 22 residues.

This clone is judged medium-sized. The CDR3 loop reads CACPPNEHTDKLIF. The DNA for the CDR3 is TGTGCCTGCCCCCCAAACGAACACACCGATAAACTCATCTTT. V is TRDV3 and J is TRDJ1; no firm D call. CDR3 size: 14 residues. Germline lookup yields CDR1 TVYSNPD and CDR2 GDNSRS (reference sequence). Trimming cost V 4 bases and J 0 bases, with 15 bases left between them.

This clone was seen a handful of times. This chain links TRDV1 with TRDJ1; D possibly matches TRDD2 or TRDD3 (5 bases each). Trimming took 1 base from V and 0 from J, leaving 24 bases between them. The CDR3 is 20 amino acids. The germline V gene has CDR1 TSWWSYY and CDR2 QGS. CDR3 sequence (DNA): TGTGCTCTTGGGGAACCCAACCTACCCGACGGGGGCAGGTACACCGATAAACTCATCTTT. Protein: CALGEPNLPDGGRYTDKLIF.

By share, this clone counts as large (0.1 to 1%). This specimen includes other DNA sequences encoding the same CDR3. The chain employs TRDV3 and TRDJ1, with 11 bases aligning to TRDD3. The V gene end was trimmed by 4 bases and the J gene end by 1 base; junction bases not matched to a gene: 23. The CDR3 runs 20 residues. In germline, CDR1 is TVYSNPD, CDR2 GDNSRS (reference sequence). The CDR3 here is CASLPSYRLGDTTCTDKLIF. CDR3 DNA: TGTGCCTCCTTGCCTTCCTACAGGCTGGGGGATACTACGTGCACCGATAAACTCATCTTT.

The genes are TRDV1 and TRDJ1; tentatively, D is TRDD3 (5 bases). Trimming took off 5 bases at V and 0 bases at J, with 31 bases between the two ends. CDR3 length: 21 residues. The germline V gene has CDR1 TSWWSYY and CDR2 QGS. CDR3: CALGKPPGAARLGMYTDKLIF. CDR3 nucleotides: TGTGCTCTTGGGAAACCCCCGGGGGCCGCTCGGCTGGGAATGTACACCGATAAACTCATCTTT.

The chain couples TRDV1 to TRDJ1; TRDD3 agrees at 8 bases. J gave up 0 bases and V 0 bases, and 18 bases lay outside the gene matches. Germline CDR1 is TSWWSYY and CDR2 is QGS. The CDR3 has 21 residues. The chain's CDR3 is CALGELEKRQGDNLYTDKLIF. CDR3 bases: TGTGCTCTTGGGGAACTAGAAAAGCGTCAGGGGGATAACTTGTACACCGATAAACTCATCTTT.

This clone was counted a single time. Germline is not matched at one junction end, which may reflect a read error. The chain combines TRDV1 with TRDJ1, with D possibly being TRDD2 (5 bases). The CDR3 length is 17 residues. CDR1 and CDR2 from the germline V gene are TSWWSYY and QGS. The CDR3, as DNA: TGTGCTCTTGGGGACGCCTACGGAAGACTATACACCGAGAAACTCATCTTT. It specifies CALGDAYGRLYTEKLIF.

There are a few counts of this clone. The chain combines TRDV1 with TRDJ1, with D possibly called TRDD2 or TRDD3 (6 bases each). The CDR3 totals 20 residues. Germline V gives CDR1 TSWWSYY, CDR2 QGS. V was shortened by 6 bases and J by 5 bases, with 34 bases between the two germline ends. The CDR3 region is CALGLPPVLGLPPAADKLIF. CDR3 DNA: TGTGCTCTTGGTCTTCCTCCTGTACTGGGTCTTCCACCGGCAGCGGATAAACTCATCTTT.

No call was made for the V gene; the J gene is TRDJ1; the table's D call, TRDD3, was not checked against the DNA. This CDR3 contains 17 residues. The chain's CDR3 is CATDPLGPGGYTDKLIF. The CDR3 bases are TGTGCTACGGACCCCCTGGGGCCCGGGGGGTACACCGATAAACTCATCTTT.

The chain combines TRDV2 with TRDJ3; TRDD3 agrees at 8 bases. V was pared by 0 bases and J by 2 bases, with 5 bases of the junction left unmatched. The V gene's germline CDR1 is GEAIGNYY and CDR2 EKD. The CDR3 sequence is 18 residues long. In DNA, the CDR3 is TGTGCCTGTGACACCGTACTGGGGGCAACCTGGGACACCCGACAGATGTTTTTC. Amino acids: CACDTVLGATWDTRQMFF.

This clone qualifies as large (0.1 to 1%). The same CDR3 can be traced to other DNA sequences in this sample. V and J are TRDV2 and TRDJ1; 10 positions match TRDD3. The CDR3 is 14 amino acids. V lost 3 bases, J lost 2 bases, and 2 bases stayed unmatched. Per germline, CDR1 GEAIGNYY and CDR2 EKD. Here the CDR3 DNA reads TGTGCCTGTGACCTACTGGGGGATACCGATAAACTCATCTTT. It yields the protein CACDLLGDTDKLIF.

The chain employs TRDV2 and TRDJ3; 13 bases align to TRDD3. Losses at the gene ends were 2 bases for V and 0 bases for J; bases not matched to a gene: 6. The CDR3 has 20 amino acids. CDR1 is GEAIGNYY, CDR2 EKD, per germline. The CDR3 sequence is CACDKVLGDTRSWDTRQMFF. In nucleotides, the CDR3 is TGTGCCTGTGACAAAGTACTGGGGGATACGCGCTCCTGGGACACCCGACAGATGTTTTTC.

Notes on this clone: A much larger clone lies a single base off, so this may be a read error. Here the CDR3 reads CACDTGGYHSWDTRQMFF. CDR3 DNA: TGTGCCTGTGACACTGGGGGATACCACTCCTGGGACACCCGACAGATGTTTTTC. The chain has TRDV2 and TRDJ3; TRDD3 matches at 10 bases. With V trimmed by 1 base and J by 0 bases, 2 bases remained unmatched. This CDR3 has 18 residues. Germline V CDR1 and CDR2: GEAIGNYY, EKD.

The CDR3 sequence: CALGELRVLGDTDKLIF. CDR3 bases: TGTGCTCTTGGGGAACTACGTGTACTGGGGGACACCGATAAACTCATCTTT. This chain links TRDV1 with TRDJ1, with 8 bases lining up with TRDD3. Germline values: CDR1 TSWWSYY, CDR2 QGS. This CDR3 contains 17 residues. The V segment lost 0 bases and the J segment 0 bases; nucleotides outside the gene matches: 6.

V usage is TRDV1 and J usage is TRDJ1; TRDD3 matches at 9 bases. The germline V gene has CDR1 TSWWSYY and CDR2 QGS. V shed 1 base and J 0 bases; nucleotides not matched to a gene: 27. This CDR3 has 24 residues. CDR3 nucleotide sequence: TGTGCTCTTGGGGAACCGCGCCCAACCTACCGACTGGGGGAAGGTAGGCGATACACCGATAAACTCATCTTT. Protein sequence: CALGEPRPTYRLGEGRRYTDKLIF.

The chain joins TRDV1 to TRDJ3, with 10 nucleotides matching TRDD3. Germline V gene sequence: CDR1 TSWWSYY, CDR2 QGS. CDR3 length equals 28 residues. With V trimmed by 0 bases and J by 0 bases, 29 bases remained unmatched. CDR3 sequence: CALGELQPVTLRAPYWGIISWDTRQMFF. The CDR3 DNA is TGTGCTCTTGGGGAACTACAGCCGGTAACTCTTCGGGCCCCGTACTGGGGGATTATCTCCTGGGACACCCGACAGATGTTTTTC.